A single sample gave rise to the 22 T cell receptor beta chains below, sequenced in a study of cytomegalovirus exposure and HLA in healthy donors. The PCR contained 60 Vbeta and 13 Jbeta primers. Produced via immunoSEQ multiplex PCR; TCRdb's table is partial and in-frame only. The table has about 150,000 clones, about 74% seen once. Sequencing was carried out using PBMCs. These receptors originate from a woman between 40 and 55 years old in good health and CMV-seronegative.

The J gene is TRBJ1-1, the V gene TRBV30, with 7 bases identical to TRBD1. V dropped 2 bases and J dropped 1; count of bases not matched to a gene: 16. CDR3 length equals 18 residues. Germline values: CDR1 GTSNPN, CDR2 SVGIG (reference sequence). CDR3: CAWSTRGVWRDRNTEAFF. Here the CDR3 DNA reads TGTGCCTGGAGTACTCGCGGAGTGTGGCGGGACAGGAACACTGAAGCTTTCTTT.

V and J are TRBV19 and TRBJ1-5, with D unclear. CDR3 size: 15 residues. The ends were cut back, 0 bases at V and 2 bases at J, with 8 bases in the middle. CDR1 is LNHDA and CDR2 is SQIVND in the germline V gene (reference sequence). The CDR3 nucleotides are TGTGCCAGTAGTATAGATCTCGAGGGCAATCAGCCCCAGCATTTT. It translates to CASSIDLEGNQPQHF.

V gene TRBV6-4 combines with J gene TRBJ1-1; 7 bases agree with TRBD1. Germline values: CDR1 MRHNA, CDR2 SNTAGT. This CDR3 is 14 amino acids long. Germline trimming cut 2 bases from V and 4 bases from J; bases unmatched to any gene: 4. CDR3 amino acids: CASSDTDRATEAFF. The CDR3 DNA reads TGTGCCAGCAGTGACACCGACAGGGCCACTGAAGCTTTCTTT.

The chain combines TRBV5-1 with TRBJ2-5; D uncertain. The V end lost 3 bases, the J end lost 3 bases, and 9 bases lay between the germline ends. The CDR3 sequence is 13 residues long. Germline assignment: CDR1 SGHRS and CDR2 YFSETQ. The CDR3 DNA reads TGCGCCAGCAGCTACTCCATGGAAGAGACCCAGTACTTC. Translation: CASSYSMEETQYF.

Here the CDR3 DNA reads TGCGCCAGCAGCGAGGGGTCCGAGACTAGCGGGAGGGAGCAGTTCTTC. Translated: CASSEGSETSGREQFF. The V call is TRBV5-1, the J call TRBJ2-1; 13 positions match TRBD2. The germline V gene has CDR1 SGHRS and CDR2 YFSETQ. The CDR3 has 16 amino acids. The V gene end was trimmed by 4 bases and the J gene end by 10 bases; junction bases not matched to a gene: 11. Drawing the rest from reference TRBV5-1 and TRBJ2-1, the complete variable domain is KAGVTQTPRYLIKTRGQQVTLSCSPISGHRSVSWYQQTPGQGLQFLFEYFSETQRNKGNFPGRFSGRQFSNSRSEMNVSTLELGDSALYLCASSEGSETSGREQFFGPGTRLTVL.

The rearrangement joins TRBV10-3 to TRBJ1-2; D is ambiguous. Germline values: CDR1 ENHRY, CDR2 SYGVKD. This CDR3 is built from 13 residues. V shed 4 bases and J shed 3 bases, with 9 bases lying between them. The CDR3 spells CAISGNGDYGYTF. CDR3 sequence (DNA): TGTGCCATCAGTGGGAACGGAGACTATGGCTACACCTTC.

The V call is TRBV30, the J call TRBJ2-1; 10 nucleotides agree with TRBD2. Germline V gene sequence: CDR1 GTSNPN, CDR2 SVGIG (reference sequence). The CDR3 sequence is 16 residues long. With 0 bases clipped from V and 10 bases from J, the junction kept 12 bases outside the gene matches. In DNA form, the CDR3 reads TGTGCCTGGAGTGTAGCGGGAGGGCTGGCCTCTGGCGAGCAGTTCTTC. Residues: CAWSVAGGLASGEQFF.

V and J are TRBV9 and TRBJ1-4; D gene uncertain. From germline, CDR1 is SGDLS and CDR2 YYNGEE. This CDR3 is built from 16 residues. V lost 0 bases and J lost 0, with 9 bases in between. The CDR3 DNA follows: TGTGCCAGCAGCGTAGGCCGAACTGCAACTAATGAAAAACTGTTTTTT. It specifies CASSVGRTATNEKLFF.

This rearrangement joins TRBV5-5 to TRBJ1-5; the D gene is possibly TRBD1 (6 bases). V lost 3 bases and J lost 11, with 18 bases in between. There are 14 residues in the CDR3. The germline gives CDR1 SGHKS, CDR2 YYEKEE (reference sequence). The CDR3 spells CASSWGQGAGAQHF. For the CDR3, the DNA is TGTGCCAGCAGCTGGGGTCAGGGAGCAGGGGCCCAGCATTTT.

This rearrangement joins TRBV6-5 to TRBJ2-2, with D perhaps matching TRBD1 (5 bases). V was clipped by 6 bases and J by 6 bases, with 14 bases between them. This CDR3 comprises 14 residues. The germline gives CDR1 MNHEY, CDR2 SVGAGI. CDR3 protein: CASSPAQGSGELFF. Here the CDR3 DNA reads TGTGCCAGCAGCCCCGCCCAGGGCTCCGGGGAGCTGTTTTTT.

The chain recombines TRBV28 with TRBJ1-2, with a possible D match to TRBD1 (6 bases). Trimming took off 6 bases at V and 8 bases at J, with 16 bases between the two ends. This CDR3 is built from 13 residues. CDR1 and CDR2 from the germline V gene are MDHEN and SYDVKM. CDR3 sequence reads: CASRKQGWEGYTF. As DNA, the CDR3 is TGTGCCAGCAGGAAACAGGGATGGGAAGGCTACACCTTC.

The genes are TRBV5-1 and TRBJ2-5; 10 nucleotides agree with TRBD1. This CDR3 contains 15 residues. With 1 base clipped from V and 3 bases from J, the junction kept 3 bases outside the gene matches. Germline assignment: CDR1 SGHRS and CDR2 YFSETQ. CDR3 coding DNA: TGCGCCAGCAGCTTGCACGGGACAGGGGAAGAGACCCAGTACTTC. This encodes CASSLHGTGEETQYF.

CDR3 region: CASSPNVETQYF. The CDR3 nucleotides are TGCGCCAGCAGCCCTAATGTGGAGACCCAGTACTTC. This rearrangement joins TRBV5-1 to TRBJ2-5, with D unclear. Germline CDR1 reads SGHRS; CDR2 reads YFSETQ. V gave up 4 bases and J gave up 5 bases, with 9 bases separating them. CDR3 length: 12 amino acids.

CDR3 coding DNA: TGCGCCAGCAGCCAGACCAGGGCGGCGGGGGCGAACTATGGCTACACCTTC. Its protein product is CASSQTRAAGANYGYTF. The V gene is TRBV4-1, the J gene TRBJ1-2; weak D call: TRBD1 (6 bases). The CDR3 spans 17 residues. Trimming shortened V by 3 bases and J by 2 bases, and 19 bases separated the two germline ends. CDR1 is MGHRA, CDR2 YSYEKL, per germline.

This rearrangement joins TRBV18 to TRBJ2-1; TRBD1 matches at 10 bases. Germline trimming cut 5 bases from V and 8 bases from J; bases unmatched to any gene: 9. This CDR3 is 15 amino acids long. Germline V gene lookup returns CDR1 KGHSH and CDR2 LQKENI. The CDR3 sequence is CASSSDRGQGYEQFF. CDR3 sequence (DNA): TGTGCCAGCTCATCCGACAGGGGGCAAGGGTATGAGCAGTTCTTC.

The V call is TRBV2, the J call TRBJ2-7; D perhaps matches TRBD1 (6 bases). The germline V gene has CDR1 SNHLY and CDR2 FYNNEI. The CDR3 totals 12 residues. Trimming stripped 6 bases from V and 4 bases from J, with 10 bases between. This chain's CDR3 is CASRGQLYEQYF. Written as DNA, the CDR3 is TGTGCCAGCAGAGGACAGTTGTACGAGCAGTACTTC.

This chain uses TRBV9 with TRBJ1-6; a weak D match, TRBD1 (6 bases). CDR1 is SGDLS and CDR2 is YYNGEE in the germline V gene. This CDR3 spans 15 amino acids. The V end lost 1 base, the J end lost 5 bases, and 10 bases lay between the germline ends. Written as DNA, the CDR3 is TGTGCCAGCAGCGTATCTAGGGGGAATAATTCACCCCTCCACTTT. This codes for CASSVSRGNNSPLHF.

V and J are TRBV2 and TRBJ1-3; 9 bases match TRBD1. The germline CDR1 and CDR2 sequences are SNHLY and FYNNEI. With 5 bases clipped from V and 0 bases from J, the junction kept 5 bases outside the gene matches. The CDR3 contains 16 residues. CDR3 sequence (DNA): TGTGCCAGCAGTTATGTGACAGGGGGCTCTGGAAACACCATATATTTT. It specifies CASSYVTGGSGNTIYF.

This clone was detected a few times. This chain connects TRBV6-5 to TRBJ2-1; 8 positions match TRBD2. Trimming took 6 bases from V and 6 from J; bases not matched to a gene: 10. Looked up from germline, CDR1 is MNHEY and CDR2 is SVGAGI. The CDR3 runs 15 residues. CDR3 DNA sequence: TGTGCCAGCAGCTCCGTCGGGGGGGCTGGCAATGAGCAGTTCTTC. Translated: CASSSVGGAGNEQFF.

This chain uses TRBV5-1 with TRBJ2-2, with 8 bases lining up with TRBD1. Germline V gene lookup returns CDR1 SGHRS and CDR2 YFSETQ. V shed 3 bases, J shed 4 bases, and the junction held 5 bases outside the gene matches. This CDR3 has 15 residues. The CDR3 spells CASSSDTGGTGELFF. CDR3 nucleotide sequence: TGCGCCAGCAGCTCGGATACAGGGGGCACCGGGGAGCTGTTTTTT.

The CDR3 DNA sequence: TGTGCCATCAGTATTAACAGGGATAATGAGCAGTTCTTC. Its protein product is CAISINRDNEQFF. This chain joins TRBV10-3 and TRBJ2-1; possibly TRBD1 for D (6 bases). Deletions cut 5 bases from V and 7 bases from J, with 12 bases between. The CDR3 has 13 amino acids. Germline values: CDR1 ENHRY, CDR2 SYGVKD.

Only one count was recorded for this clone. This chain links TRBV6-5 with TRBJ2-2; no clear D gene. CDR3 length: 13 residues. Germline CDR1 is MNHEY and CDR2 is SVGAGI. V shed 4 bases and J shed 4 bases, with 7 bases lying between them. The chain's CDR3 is CASSSPGTGELFF. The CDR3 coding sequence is TGTGCCAGCAGTTCTCCAGGCACCGGGGAGCTGTTTTTT.